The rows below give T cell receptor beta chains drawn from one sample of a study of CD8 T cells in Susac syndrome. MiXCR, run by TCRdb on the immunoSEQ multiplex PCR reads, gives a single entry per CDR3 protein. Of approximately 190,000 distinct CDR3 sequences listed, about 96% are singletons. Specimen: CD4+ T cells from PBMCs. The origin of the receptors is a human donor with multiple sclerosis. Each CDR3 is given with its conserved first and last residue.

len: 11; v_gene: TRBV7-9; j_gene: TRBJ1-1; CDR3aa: CASSRSPEAFF
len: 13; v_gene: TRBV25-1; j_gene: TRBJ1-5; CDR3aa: CATQDGSNQPQHF
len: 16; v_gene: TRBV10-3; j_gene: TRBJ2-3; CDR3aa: CASRDGLFRGTDTQYF
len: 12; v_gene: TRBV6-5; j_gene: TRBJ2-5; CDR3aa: CASRAPAETQYF
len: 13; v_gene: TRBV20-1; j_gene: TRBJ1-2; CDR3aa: CSASPGTGYGYTF
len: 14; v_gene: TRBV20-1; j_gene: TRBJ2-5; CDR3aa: CSARPGTGQETQYF
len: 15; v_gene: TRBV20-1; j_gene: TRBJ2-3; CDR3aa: CSALEDNLRTDTQYF
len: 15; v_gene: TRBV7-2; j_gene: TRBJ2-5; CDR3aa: CASSLVNSLQETQYF
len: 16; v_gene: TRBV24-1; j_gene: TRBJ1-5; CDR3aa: CATSARTGVSNQPQHF
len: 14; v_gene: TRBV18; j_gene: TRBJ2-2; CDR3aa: CASSPSGDTGELFF
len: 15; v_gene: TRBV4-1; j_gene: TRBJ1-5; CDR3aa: CASSQGWGGSQPQHF
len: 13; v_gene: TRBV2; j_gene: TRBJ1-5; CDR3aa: CASTASAGQPQHF
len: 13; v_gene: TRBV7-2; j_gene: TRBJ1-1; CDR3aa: CASSIDRRPEAFF
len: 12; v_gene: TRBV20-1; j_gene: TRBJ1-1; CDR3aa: CSARGAEAEAFF
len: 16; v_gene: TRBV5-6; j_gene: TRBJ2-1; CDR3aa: CASSPAGTSVTNEQFF
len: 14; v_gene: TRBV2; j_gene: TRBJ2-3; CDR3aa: CASSVGTSTDTQYF
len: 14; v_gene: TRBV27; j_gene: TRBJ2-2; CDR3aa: CASSKGARTGELFF
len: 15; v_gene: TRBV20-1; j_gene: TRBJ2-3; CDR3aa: CSASGRASGTDTQYF
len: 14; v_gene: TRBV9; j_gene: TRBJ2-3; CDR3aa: CASSVAPNLDTQYF
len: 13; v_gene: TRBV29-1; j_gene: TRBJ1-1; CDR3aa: CSVERMADTEAFF
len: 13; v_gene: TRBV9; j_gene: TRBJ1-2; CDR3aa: CASSQQGPMGYTF
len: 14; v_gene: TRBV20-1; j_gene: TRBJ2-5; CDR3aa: CSARGGHVQETQYF
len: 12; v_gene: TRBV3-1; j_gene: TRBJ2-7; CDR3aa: CASSRTTSEQYF
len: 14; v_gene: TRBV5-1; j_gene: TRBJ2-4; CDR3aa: CASSTGQGGIIQYF
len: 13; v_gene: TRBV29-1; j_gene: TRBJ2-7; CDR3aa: CSAGESRKSEQYF
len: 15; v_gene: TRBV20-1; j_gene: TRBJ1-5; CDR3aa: CSARDLRGANQPQHF
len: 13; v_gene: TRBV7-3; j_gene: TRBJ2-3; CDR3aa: CASSSRRTDTQYF
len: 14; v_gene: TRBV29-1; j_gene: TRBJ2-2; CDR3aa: CSVGRDRRTGELFF
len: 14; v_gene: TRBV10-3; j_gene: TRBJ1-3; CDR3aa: CAISKSQPGNTIYF
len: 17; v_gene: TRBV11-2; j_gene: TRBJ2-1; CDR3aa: CASTLTSARGSYNEQFF
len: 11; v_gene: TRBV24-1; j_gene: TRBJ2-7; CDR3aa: CATTPKYEQYF
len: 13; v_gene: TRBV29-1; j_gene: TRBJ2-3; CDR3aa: CSVDYGPTDTQYF